Listed below are T cell receptor beta chains from one sample, sequenced in a study of T cell responses to AZD1222 COVID-19 vaccine. Assay: immunoSEQ multiplex PCR; the TCRdb copy retains only in-frame clones and omits some. The repertoire holds 82,000 or so clones, 85% to 95% seen once, with about 5.2% in the top ten. This specimen was peripheral blood, taken on day 0 of AZD1222 vaccination. Receptors originate from an adult in good health. Both conserved end residues are part of each CDR3. The D gene is left open where the match is weak. Clone size, where shown, is once, few, many, or a class for clones that have expanded.

j_gene	v_gene	len	abundance	d_gene	CDR3nt	CDR3aa
TRBJ2-7	TRBV5-1	17	-	TRBD2	TGCGCCAGCAGCCCCGGGACTAGCGGGGCCTCTCTCTACGAGCAGTACTTC	CASSPGTSGASLYEQYF
TRBJ2-7	TRBV6-5	13	-	-	TGTGCCAGCAGTCGTCGGGGCAGCTACGAGCAGTACTTC	CASSRRGSYEQYF
TRBJ1-4	TRBV12-3/TRBV12-4	13	-	-	TGTGCCAGCAGTTCAATGGGGGGAGAAAAACTGTTTTTT	CASSSMGGEKLFF
TRBJ2-7	TRBV19	14	-	-	TGTGCCAGTAGTATAACTTGGGGTCCCTACGAGCAGTACTTC	CASSITWGPYEQYF
TRBJ2-1	TRBV18	18	once	TRBD1	TGTGCCAGCTCACCACCTACTCGACAGGGGAGCTCCTACAATGAGCAGTTCTTC	CASSPPTRQGSSYNEQFF
TRBJ1-6	TRBV13	16	-	-	TGTGCCAGCAGGGGGGGACCGCACGGCAATAATTCACCCCTCCACTTT	CASRGGPHGNNSPLHF
TRBJ1-2	TRBV19	11	-	-	TGTGCCACTGGATTCACCTATGGCTACACCTTC	CATGFTYGYTF
TRBJ2-1	TRBV7-2	17	-	TRBD2	TGTGCCAGCAGCTTAGGAGGCGGGGGAGGACGATACAATGAGCAGTTCTTC	CASSLGGGGGRYNEQFF
TRBJ1-4	TRBV7-7	13	-	-	TGTGCTAGCAGCCCACTTACTAACGAAAAACTGTTTTTT	CASSPLTNEKLFF
TRBJ1-1	TRBV20-1	15	few	-	TGCAGTCATAGTGGAGCGGTTGCGCGGAACACTGAAGCTTTCTTT	CSHSGAVARNTEAFF
TRBJ2-7	TRBV9	15	few	-	TGTGCCAGCAGCTTAGACGGGACCACTCTCTACGAGCAGTACTTC	CASSLDGTTLYEQYF